This T cell receptor (beta chain) originates from a study of T cell responses to AZD1222 COVID-19 vaccine. CDR1 is LGHNT, CDR2 FRNRAP, per germline. The CDR3 is 17 residues long. Trimming stripped 3 bases from V and 0 bases from J, with 14 bases between. Data came from immunoSEQ multiplex PCR; TCRdb stores just in-frame clones and leaves some out. The sample shows more than 80,000 clones, around 90% of them seen only once. Remarks on this clone: Antigen unknown.

Findings of the study overall: Elevations in Spike-specific TCR breadth and depth followed administration of two AZD1222 doses. White British donors predominated, females outnumbered males, and clonal diversity was possibly underestimated.

The sequence came from an adult who received the AZD1222 COVID-19 vaccine. The sample here was peripheral blood, taken 28 days after the second AZD1222 dose. V usage is TRBV12-5 and J usage is TRBJ1-4, with a possible D match to TRBD1 (5 bases). CDR3 residues: CASGLDRRHATNEKLFF. CDR3 in DNA: TGTGCTAGTGGTTTAGACAGACGCCACGCAACTAATGAAAAACTGTTTTTT.